This T cell receptor (beta chain) was observed in a study of blood T cell repertoires in COVID-19. On the study more broadly: Specimens from acute and convalescent COVID-19 originated in the United States, Italy and Spain. Sources were T cells, B-cell-depleted T cells, or PBMCs; the material itself was cDNA or gDNA.

Under the authors' procedure: Amplifying reference gene primers gave estimates of nucleated cell counts. The data were produced by immunoSEQ multiplex PCR, yet TCRdb's version contains in-frame clones alone and is incomplete. V, J and clone size are taken as reported in that table, and D and trimming were inferred from the DNA itself. The sample lists about 95,000 clones; 70% to 85% were seen once. The V and J ends lost 6 bases and 3 bases, in that order; junction bases with no gene match: 4. CDR3 size: 15 residues. CDR1 and CDR2 from the germline V gene are SNHLY and FYNNEI. The V gene is TRBV2, the J gene TRBJ2-7; 14 bases fit TRBD2. The sequencing input was peripheral blood. This clonotype was sampled from a human donor in a cohort sampled during active COVID-19. This CDR3 reads CASSLGLAGGYEQYF. The DNA for the CDR3 is TGTGCCAGCAGCCTAGGACTAGCGGGAGGCTACGAGCAGTACTTC.